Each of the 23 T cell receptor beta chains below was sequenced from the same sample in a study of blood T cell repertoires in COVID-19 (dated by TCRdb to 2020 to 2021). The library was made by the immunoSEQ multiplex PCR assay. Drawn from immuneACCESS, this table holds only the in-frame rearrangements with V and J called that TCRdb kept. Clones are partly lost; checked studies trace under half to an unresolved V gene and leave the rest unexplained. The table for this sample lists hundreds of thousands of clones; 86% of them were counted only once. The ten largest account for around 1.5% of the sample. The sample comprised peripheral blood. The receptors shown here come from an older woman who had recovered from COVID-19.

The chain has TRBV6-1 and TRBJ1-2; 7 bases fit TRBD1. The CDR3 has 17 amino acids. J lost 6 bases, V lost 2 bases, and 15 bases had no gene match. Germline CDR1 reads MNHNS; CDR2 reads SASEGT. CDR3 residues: CASSESGMGPRGDGYTF. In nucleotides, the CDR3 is TGTGCCAGCAGTGAATCAGGAATGGGTCCCAGGGGGGATGGCTACACCTTC.

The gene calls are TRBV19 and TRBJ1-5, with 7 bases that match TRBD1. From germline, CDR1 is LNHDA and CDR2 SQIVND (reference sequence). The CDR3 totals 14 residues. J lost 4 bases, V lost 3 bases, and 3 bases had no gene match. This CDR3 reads CASSITQGNQPQHF. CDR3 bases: TGTGCCAGTAGTATTACACAGGGGAATCAGCCCCAGCATTTT.

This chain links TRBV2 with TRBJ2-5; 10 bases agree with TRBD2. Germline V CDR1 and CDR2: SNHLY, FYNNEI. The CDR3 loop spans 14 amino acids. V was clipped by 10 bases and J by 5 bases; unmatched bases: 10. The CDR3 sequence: CATKSGLAAETQYF. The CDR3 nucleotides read TGTGCCACCAAATCAGGACTAGCGGCGGAGACCCAGTACTTC.

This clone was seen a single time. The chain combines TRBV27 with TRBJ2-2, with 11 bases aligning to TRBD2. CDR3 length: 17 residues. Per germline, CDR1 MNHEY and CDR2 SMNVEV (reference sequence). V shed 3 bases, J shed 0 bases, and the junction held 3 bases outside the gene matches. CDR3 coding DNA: TGTGCCAGCAGTTTTTTAGCGGGGGGGACGAACACCGGGGAGCTGTTTTTT. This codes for CASSFLAGGTNTGELFF.

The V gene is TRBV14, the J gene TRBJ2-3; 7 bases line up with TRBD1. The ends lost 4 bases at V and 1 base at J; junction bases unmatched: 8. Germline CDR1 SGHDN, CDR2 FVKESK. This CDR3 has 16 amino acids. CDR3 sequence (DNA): TGTGCCAGCAGCCCCGCCAAGGGGGCACGCACAGATACGCAGTATTTT. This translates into CASSPAKGARTDTQYF.

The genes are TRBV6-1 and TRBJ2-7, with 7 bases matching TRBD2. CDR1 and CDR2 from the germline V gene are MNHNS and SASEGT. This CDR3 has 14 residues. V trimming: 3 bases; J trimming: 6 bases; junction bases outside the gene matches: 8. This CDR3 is CASSDDGGGREQYF. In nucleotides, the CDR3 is TGTGCCAGCAGTGATGATGGGGGGGGACGCGAGCAGTACTTC.

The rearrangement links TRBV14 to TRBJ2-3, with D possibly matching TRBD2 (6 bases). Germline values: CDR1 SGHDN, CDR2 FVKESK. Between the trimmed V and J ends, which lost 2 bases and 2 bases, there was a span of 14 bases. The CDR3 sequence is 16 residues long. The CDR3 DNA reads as TGTGCCAGCAGCCAAAGTGGAGGGATATTCACAGATACGCAGTATTTT. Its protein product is CASSQSGGIFTDTQYF.

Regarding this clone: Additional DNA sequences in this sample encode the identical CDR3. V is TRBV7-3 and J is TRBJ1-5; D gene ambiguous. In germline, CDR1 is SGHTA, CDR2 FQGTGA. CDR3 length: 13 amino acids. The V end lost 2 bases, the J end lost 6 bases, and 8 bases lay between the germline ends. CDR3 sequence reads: CASSLGRGQPQHF. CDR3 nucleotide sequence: TGTGCCAGCAGCTTAGGACGGGGTCAGCCCCAGCATTTT.

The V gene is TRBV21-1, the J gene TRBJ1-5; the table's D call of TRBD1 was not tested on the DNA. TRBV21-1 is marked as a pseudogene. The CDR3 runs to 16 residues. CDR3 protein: CASSKVGAPRYQPQHF. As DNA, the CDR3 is TGTGCCAGCAGCAAAGTGGGGGCCCCTAGATATCAGCCCCAGCATTTT.

The CDR3 protein is CASSRTGGRVETQYF. The CDR3 bases are TGTGCCAGCAGTAGGACAGGGGGCCGAGTGGAGACCCAGTACTTC. This sequence joins TRBV6-5 and TRBJ2-5; 11 nucleotides agree with TRBD1. Germline V CDR1 and CDR2: MNHEY, SVGAGI. V lost 5 bases to trimming and J lost 5 bases; unmatched junction nucleotides: 7. The CDR3 totals 15 residues.

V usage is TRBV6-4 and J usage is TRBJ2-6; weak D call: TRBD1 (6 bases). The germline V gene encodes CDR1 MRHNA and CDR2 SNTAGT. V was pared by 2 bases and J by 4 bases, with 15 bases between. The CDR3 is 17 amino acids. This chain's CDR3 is CASSDATGQEGANVLTF. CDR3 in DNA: TGTGCCAGCAGTGACGCGACAGGCCAGGAAGGGGCCAACGTCCTGACTTTC.

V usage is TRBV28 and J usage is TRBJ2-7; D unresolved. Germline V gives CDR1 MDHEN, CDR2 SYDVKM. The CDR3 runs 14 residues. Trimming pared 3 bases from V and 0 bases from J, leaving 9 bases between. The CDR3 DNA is TGTGCCAGCAGTTTTACAGTTACCTCCTACGAGCAGTACTTC. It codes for CASSFTVTSYEQYF. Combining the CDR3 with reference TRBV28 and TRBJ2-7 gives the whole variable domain DVKVTQSSRYLVKRTGEKVFLECVQDMDHENMFWYRQDPGLGLRLIYFSYDVKMKEKGDIPEGYSVSREKKERFSLILESASTNQTSMYLCASSFTVTSYEQYFGPGTRLTVT.

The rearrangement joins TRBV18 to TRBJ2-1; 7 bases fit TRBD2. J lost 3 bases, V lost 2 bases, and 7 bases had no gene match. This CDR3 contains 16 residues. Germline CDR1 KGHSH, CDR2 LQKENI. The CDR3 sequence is CASSPSAGVLYNEQFF. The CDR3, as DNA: TGTGCCAGCTCACCATCCGCGGGGGTGCTCTACAATGAGCAGTTCTTC. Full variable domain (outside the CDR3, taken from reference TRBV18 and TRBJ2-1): NAGVMQNPRHLVRRRGQEARLRCSPMKGHSHVYWYRQLPEEGLKFMVYLQKENIIDESGMPKERFSAEFPKEGPSILRIQQVVRGDSAAYFCASSPSAGVLYNEQFFGPGTRLTVL.

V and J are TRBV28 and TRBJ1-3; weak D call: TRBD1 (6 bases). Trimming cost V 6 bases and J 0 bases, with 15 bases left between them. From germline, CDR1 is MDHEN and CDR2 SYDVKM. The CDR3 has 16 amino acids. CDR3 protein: CASSRIRGHSGNTIYF. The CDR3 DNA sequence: TGTGCCAGCAGCCGAATCAGGGGACACTCTGGAAACACCATATATTTT.

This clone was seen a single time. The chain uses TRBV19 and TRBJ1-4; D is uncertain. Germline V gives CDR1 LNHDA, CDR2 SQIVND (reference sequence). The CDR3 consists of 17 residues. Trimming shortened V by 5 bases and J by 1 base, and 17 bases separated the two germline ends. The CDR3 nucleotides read TGTGCCAGTAGTCCCATGGGCCTACAACAAACTAATGAAAAACTGTTTTTT. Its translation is CASSPMGLQQTNEKLFF.

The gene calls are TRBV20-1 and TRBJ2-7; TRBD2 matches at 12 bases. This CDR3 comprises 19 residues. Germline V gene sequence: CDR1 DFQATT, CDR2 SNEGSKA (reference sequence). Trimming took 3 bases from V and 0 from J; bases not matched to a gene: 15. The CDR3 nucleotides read TGCAGTGCTAGTCTACTAGCGGGGGGACCGCCAACCTTCTCCTACGAGCAGTACTTC. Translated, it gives CSASLLAGGPPTFSYEQYF.

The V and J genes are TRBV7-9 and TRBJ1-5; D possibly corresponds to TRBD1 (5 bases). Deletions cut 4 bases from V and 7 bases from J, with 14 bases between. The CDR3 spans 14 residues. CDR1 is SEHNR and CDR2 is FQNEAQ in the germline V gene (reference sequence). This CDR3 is CASSSPGEVQPQHF. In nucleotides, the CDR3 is TGTGCCAGCAGCTCCCCGGGGGAAGTGCAGCCCCAGCATTTT.

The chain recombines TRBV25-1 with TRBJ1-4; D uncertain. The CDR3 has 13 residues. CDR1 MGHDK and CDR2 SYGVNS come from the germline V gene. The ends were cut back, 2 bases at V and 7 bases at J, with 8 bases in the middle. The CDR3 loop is CASSEASGEKLFF. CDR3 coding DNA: TGTGCCAGCAGTGAAGCGTCGGGTGAAAAACTGTTTTTT.

CDR3 region: CATTRELAQIPPVVTDTQYF. The CDR3 region has the DNA TGTGCCACCACGCGCGAACTAGCACAGATACCCCCGGTGGTCACAGATACGCAGTATTTT. This rearrangement joins TRBV15 to TRBJ2-3, with a possible D match to TRBD2 (6 bases). In germline, CDR1 is LNHNV, CDR2 YYDKDF (reference sequence). The CDR3 contains 20 residues. Trimming shortened V by 7 bases and J by 2 bases, and 31 bases separated the two germline ends.

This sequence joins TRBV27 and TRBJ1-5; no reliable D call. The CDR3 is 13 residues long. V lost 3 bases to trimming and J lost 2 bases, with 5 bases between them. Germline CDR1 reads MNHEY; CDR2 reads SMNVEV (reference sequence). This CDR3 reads CASSFQGNQPQHF. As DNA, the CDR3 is TGTGCCAGCAGTTTTCAGGGCAATCAGCCCCAGCATTTT.

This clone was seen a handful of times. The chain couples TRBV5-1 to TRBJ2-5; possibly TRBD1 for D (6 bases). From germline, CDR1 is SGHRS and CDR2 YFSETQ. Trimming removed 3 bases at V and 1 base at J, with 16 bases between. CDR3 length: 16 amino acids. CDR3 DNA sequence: TGCGCCAGCAGCTCTCCCCGGGACAACCTCCAAGAGACCCAGTACTTC. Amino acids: CASSSPRDNLQETQYF.

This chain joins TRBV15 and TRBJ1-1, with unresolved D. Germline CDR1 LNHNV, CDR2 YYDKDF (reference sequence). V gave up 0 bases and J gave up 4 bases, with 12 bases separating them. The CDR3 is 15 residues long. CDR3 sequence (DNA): TGTGCCACCAGCAGAGAGGGGAGGTTAAGCACTGAAGCTTTCTTT. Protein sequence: CATSREGRLSTEAFF. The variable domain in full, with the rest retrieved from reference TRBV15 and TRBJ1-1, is DAMVIQNPRYQVTQFGKPVTLSCSQTLNHNVMYWYQQKSSQAPKLLFHYYDKDFNNEADTPDNFQSRRPNTSFCFLDIRSPGLGDTAMYLCATSREGRLSTEAFFGQGTRLTVV.

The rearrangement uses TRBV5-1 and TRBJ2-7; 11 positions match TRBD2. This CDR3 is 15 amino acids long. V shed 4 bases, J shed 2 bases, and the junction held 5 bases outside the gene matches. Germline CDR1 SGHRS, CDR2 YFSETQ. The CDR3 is CASSMTSGETYEQYF. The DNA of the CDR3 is TGCGCCAGCAGCATGACTAGCGGGGAAACCTACGAGCAGTACTTC.